The clone carrying this T cell receptor beta chain has at least ten counts. The data originate from a study of T cells in Graves' hyperthyroidism and ophthalmopathy. Amplified regions were TCR beta CDR3 sequences from RNA transcripts. First-round RT-PCR with HTBI primers amplified the TCR CDR3 region. TCRdb re-called the multiplex PCR reads through MiXCR, storing one row per CDR3 protein. The data hold about 600,000 distinct CDR3 sequences, with roughly a sixth observed a single time. Germline-derived CDR1 and CDR2 are SGHRS and YFSETQ. There are 14 residues in the CDR3. The ends were cut back, 2 bases at V and 2 bases at J, with 10 bases in the middle.

This chain links TRBV5-1 with TRBJ1-2; a possible D gene is TRBD1 (6 bases). Sequencing was carried out using blood. The TCR originated in a woman aged 40 to 50 with Graves' ophthalmopathy. The CDR3 sequence: CASSFGQHNYGYTF. The CDR3 region has the DNA TGCGCCAGCAGCTTCGGACAGCACAACTATGGCTACACCTTC. Supplemented by reference TRBV5-1 and TRBJ1-2, the full variable domain reads KAGVTQTPRYLIKTRGQQVTLSCSPISGHRSVSWYQQTPGQGLQFLFEYFSETQRNKGNFPGRFSGRQFSNSRSEMNVSTLELGDSALYLCASSFGQHNYGYTFGSGTRLTVV.